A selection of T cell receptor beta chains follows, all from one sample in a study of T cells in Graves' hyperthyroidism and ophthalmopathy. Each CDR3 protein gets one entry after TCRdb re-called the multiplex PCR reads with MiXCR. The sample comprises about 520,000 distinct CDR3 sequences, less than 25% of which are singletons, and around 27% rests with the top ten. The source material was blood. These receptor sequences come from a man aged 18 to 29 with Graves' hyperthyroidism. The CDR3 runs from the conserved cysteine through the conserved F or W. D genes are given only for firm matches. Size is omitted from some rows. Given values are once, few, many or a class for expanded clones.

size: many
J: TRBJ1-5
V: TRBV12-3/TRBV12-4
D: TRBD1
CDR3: CASSSSPGQGAWGNQPQHF
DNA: TGTGCCAGCAGTTCATCTCCGGGACAGGGGGCGTGGGGCAATCAGCCCCAGCATTTT

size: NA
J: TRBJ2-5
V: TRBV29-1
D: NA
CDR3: CSVEDPRYQETQYF
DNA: TGCAGCGTTGAAGATCCCAGGTACCAAGAGACCCAGTACTTC

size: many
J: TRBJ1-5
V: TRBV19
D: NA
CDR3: CASSIWQGNQPQHF
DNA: TGTGCCAGTAGTATCTGGCAAGGCAATCAGCCCCAGCATTTT

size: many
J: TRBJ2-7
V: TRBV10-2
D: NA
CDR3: CASRDSLSEGNEQYF
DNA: TGCGCCAGCAGAGACAGTCTGTCGGAGGGAAACGAGCAGTACTTC

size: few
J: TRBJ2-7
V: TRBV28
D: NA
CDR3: CASSLSPRVLSYEQYF
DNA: TGTGCCAGCAGTTTATCGCCGAGGGTACTCTCCTACGAGCAGTACTTC

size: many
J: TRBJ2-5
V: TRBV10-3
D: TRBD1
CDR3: CATGQQETQYF
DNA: TGTGCCACGGGACAGCAAGAGACCCAGTACTTC

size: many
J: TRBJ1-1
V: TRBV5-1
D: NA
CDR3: CASRPWGVNEAFF
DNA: TGCGCCAGCAGACCCTGGGGGGTGAATGAAGCTTTCTTT

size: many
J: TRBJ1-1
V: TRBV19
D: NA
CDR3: CASSIGWNRAMNTEAFF
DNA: TGTGCCAGTAGTATAGGATGGAACAGAGCCATGAACACTGAAGCTTTCTTT

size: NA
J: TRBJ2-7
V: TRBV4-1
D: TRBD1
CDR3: CASSASTGGVRVTHEQYF
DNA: TGCGCCAGCAGCGCTTCGACAGGGGGCGTGAGGGTAACCCACGAGCAGTACTTC

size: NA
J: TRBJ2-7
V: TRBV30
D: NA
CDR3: CAWSVGEGAYEQYF
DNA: TGTGCCTGGAGTGTAGGGGAGGGGGCATACGAGCAGTACTTC

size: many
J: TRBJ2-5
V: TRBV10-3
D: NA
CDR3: CAIGDHQETQYF
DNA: TGTGCCATCGGGGACCACCAAGAGACCCAGTACTTC

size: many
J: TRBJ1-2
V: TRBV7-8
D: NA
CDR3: CASSSGQPYGYTF
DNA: TGTGCCAGCAGCTCCGGACAACCCTATGGCTACACCTTC

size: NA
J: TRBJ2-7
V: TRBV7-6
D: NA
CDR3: CASSLGRGTPYEQYF
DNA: TGTGCCAGCAGCTTAGGGCGCGGGACTCCCTACGAGCAGTACTTC

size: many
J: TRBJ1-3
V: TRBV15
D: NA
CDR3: CATSRGLPGFSGNTIYF
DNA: TGTGCCACCAGCAGAGGCCTTCCGGGATTTTCTGGAAACACCATATATTTT

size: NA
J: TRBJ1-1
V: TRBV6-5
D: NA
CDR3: CASSYSGRVEAFF
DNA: TGTGCCAGCAGTTACTCGGGGCGAGTTGAAGCTTTCTTT